A selection of T cell receptor beta chains follows, all from one sample in a study of early stage breast cancer tumors. The repertoire was sequenced with immunoSEQ multiplex PCR; TCRdb's copy has only in-frame clones and lacks some. In the table there are thousands of clones, about 70% of which are singletons. The sequencing input was breast tumor tissue. These receptors were collected from a person in their 40s with breast cancer. Both conserved end residues are part of each CDR3. The D gene is left open where the match is weak. Some rows have no size entry. The others give once, few or many, or a class for an expanded clone.

NA,NA,TRBJ1-1,TRBV29-1,TGCAGTCTTGTGGGGGGAACTGAAGCTTTCTTT,CSLVGGTEAFF
few,TRBD2,TRBJ2-7,TRBV7-3,TGTGCCAGCAGCCCGTGGGAAGCGGGAGGCTACGAGCAGTACTTC,CASSPWEAGGYEQYF
NA,NA,TRBJ2-3,TRBV5-8,TGTGCCAGCAAGGGGAGGTGGACAGATACGCAGTATTTT,CASKGRWTDTQYF
once,TRBD1,TRBJ2-1,TRBV5-6,TGTGCCAGCAGCTTTAGGGTCAGGGGGCAGCGGAATGAGCAGTTCTTC,CASSFRVRGQRNEQFF
NA,TRBD1,TRBJ1-1,TRBV7-3,TGTGCCAGCAGCTCCCAGGGGGACACTGAAGCTTTCTTT,CASSSQGDTEAFF
once,TRBD2,TRBJ2-3,TRBV4-1,TGCGCCAGCAGCCGCCGAAGCGGGGGGCGAGGAGATACGCAGTATTTT,CASSRRSGGRGDTQYF
few,NA,TRBJ2-7,TRBV16,TGTGCCAGCAGCCAAGGGCGCTACGAGCAGTACTTC,CASSQGRYEQYF
NA,NA,TRBJ2-1,TRBV4-3,TGCGCCAGCAGCCAAGTAGCCGGTACCGTCAGTGAGCAGTTCTTC,CASSQVAGTVSEQFF
NA,TRBD2,TRBJ2-1,TRBV10-1,TGCGCCAGCTCAAGACTAGCGTCCCACAATGAGCAGTTCTTC,CASSRLASHNEQFF
once,TRBD1,TRBJ2-3,TRBV13,TGTGCCAGCAGCTTAACAGGGGTCCCGACAGATACGCAGTATTTT,CASSLTGVPTDTQYF
once,TRBD1,TRBJ2-7,TRBV27,TGTGCCAGCAGCGCCCGGACAGGGGGCGAGCAGTACTTC,CASSARTGGEQYF
NA,NA,TRBJ2-7,TRBV7-9,TGTGCCAGCAGCCCGACCGCTAGTCGTAGAGGCGAGCAGTACTTC,CASSPTASRRGEQYF
NA,NA,TRBJ2-2,TRBV5-4,TGTGCCAGCAGCGATGAGTACACCGGGGAGCTGTTTTTT,CASSDEYTGELFF
NA,TRBD1,TRBJ1-2,TRBV5-6,TGTGCCAGCAGCTTTGACAGGGGGAACTATGGCTACACCTTC,CASSFDRGNYGYTF
NA,NA,TRBJ2-1,TRBV7-7,TGTGCCAGCAGTTACAGGGCTAGCCATGAGCAGTTCTTC,CASSYRASHEQFF
NA,TRBD1,TRBJ2-5,TRBV7-2,TGTGCCAGCAGCTTAGGGCCGGGACAGGGACAAGAGACCCAGTACTTC,CASSLGPGQGQETQYF